This T cell receptor beta chain appears in the sequencing data of a study of shared clonotypes between healthy human individuals. Study outcomes and limitations: Clonotype sharing levels among donors were expected to vary with sequencing depth. Generally, naive subsets (rather than memory subsets) showed larger estimated richness.

Among the donors, all were Caucasian adults who lived in Nashville, Tennessee. A CD45RA+ naive subset and a CD45RA-negative memory subset were split from CD4+ cells. Only in-frame clones appear in the TCRdb table, and some are missing; sequencing was by immunoSEQ multiplex PCR. Among over a million clones, roughly 80% were seen once, and the ten largest hold approximately 1.3%. V lost 4 bases to trimming and J lost 1 base; unmatched junction nucleotides: 9. Germline V gene lookup returns CDR1 MGHRA and CDR2 YSYEKL. There are 16 residues in the CDR3. Points on this clone: Its antigen is unknown.

This receptor was identified in a man younger than 30 in good health. The V gene is TRBV4-1, the J gene TRBJ2-7; 8 bases map to TRBD1. The sequenced sample consisted of memory CD4+ T cells sorted from blood. Noted subset: CD45RA-negative fraction. CDR3 residues: CASSRSPGQDSYEQYF. CDR3 coding DNA: TGCGCCAGCAGCCGCTCACCGGGACAGGATTCCTACGAGCAGTACTTC.